These T cell receptor beta chains were read from a single sample in a study of blood T cell repertoires in COVID-19. Using immunoSEQ multiplex PCR, the repertoire was profiled, and TCRdb retains in-frame clones only, with some absent. The sample has fewer than 200,000 clones, under 90% seen once. Source material: PBMCs or T cells enriched from blood (not recorded which). The receptor source for this set is a man aged 45-60 years who had recovered from COVID-19. Both conserved end residues are part of each CDR3. D genes are given only for firm matches. Clone size is stated in some rows and not others, as once, few, many or a class when expanded.

v_call,clone_size,d_call,cdr3_length,j_call,cdr3_nt,cdr3_aa
TRBV5-8,-,TRBD1,15,TRBJ1-6,TGTGCCAGCAGAATTTCGGGACAGGGAAATTCACCCCTCCACTTT,CASRISGQGNSPLHF
TRBV2,-,-,11,TRBJ2-5,TGTGCCAGCAGCGGGCAAGAGACCCAGTACTTC,CASSGQETQYF
TRBV18,-,-,15,TRBJ1-3,TGTGCCAGCTCACCACGAGGCGTCTCTGGAAACACCATATATTTT,CASSPRGVSGNTIYF
TRBV28,-,TRBD1,13,TRBJ1-4,TGTGCCACCAGGACAGGGGGCAGTGAAAAACTGTTTTTT,CATRTGGSEKLFF
TRBV5-1,-,TRBD1,16,TRBJ1-4,TGCGCCAGCAGCTGGGGTACAGGGGCCGCTAATGAAAAACTGTTTTTT,CASSWGTGAANEKLFF
TRBV4-3,-,-,15,TRBJ2-5,TGCGCCAGCAGCCAAGATGGAACAGCCCAAGAGACCCAGTACTTC,CASSQDGTAQETQYF
TRBV5-1,-,-,13,TRBJ2-1,TGCGCCAGCAGCTCGGGACTCAACAATGAGCAGTTCTTC,CASSSGLNNEQFF
TRBV5-1,-,-,17,TRBJ2-1,TGCGCCAGCAGCTTGGAACAGGGCTTCAGCTCCTACAATGAGCAGTTCTTC,CASSLEQGFSSYNEQFF
TRBV4-1,once,-,16,TRBJ2-1,TGCGCCAGCAGCCCCCCGGACTCCAGCTCCTACAATGAGCAGTTCTTC,CASSPPDSSSYNEQFF
TRBV7-9,-,-,15,TRBJ1-1,TGTGCCAGCAGCTCCCTTGGGGGGGTGGGCACTGAAGCTTTCTTT,CASSSLGGVGTEAFF
TRBV6-5,-,-,14,TRBJ2-7,TGTGCCAGCAGCATTCGCCGACAGGCCCACGAGCAGTACTTC,CASSIRRQAHEQYF
TRBV27,-,-,14,TRBJ2-1,TGTGCCAGCAGTTTGACTAGTTCCTACAATGAGCAGTTCTTC,CASSLTSSYNEQFF
TRBV7-6,-,TRBD1,15,TRBJ2-6,TGTGCCAGCAGCGCTACAGGGGCTGGGGCCAACGTCCTGACTTTC,CASSATGAGANVLTF
TRBV18,-,-,13,TRBJ1-1,TGTGCCAGCTCACCACTGGGGCTCTCGGAAGCTTTCTTT,CASSPLGLSEAFF
TRBV19,once,-,13,TRBJ1-5,TGTGCCAGCAGGGGAATGGGCAATCAGCCCCAGCATTTT,CASRGMGNQPQHF
TRBV7-2,-,-,12,TRBJ1-2,TGTGCCAGCTCTAGCGGGACCTATGGCTACACCTTC,CASSSGTYGYTF
TRBV6-5,-,TRBD1,13,TRBJ2-5,TGTGCCAGCAGCCCGACAGGGCAAGAGACCCAGTACTTC,CASSPTGQETQYF
TRBV7-2,-,-,16,TRBJ2-5,TGTGCCAGCAGCTTATTTCGGGTAACACCGGGGGAGACCCAGTACTTC,CASSLFRVTPGETQYF
TRBV3-1/TRBV3-2,-,-,13,TRBJ1-1,TGTGCCAGCAGCTCTGCGGGATACACTGAAGCTTTCTTT,CASSSAGYTEAFF
TRBV4-3,-,-,15,TRBJ1-6,TGCGCCAGCAGCCAAGAGGGGGGATTAAATTCACCCCTCCACTTT,CASSQEGGLNSPLHF
TRBV5-5,few,-,17,TRBJ2-2,TGTGCCAGCAGCTTGTATTCCGGGGATTTGTACACCGGGGAGCTGTTTTTT,CASSLYSGDLYTGELFF
TRBV29-1,-,-,12,TRBJ1-2,TGCAGCGTTGGTGGGGGAGGCTATGGCTACACCTTC,CSVGGGGYGYTF
TRBV7-2,-,-,13,TRBJ2-4,TGTGCCAGCAGCTTAAGACTCAAAAACATTCAGTACTTC,CASSLRLKNIQYF
TRBV9,-,-,13,TRBJ2-3,TGTGCCAGCAGCGTAGCCCTCACAGATACGCAGTATTTT,CASSVALTDTQYF
TRBV5-1,-,TRBD2,18,TRBJ2-2,TGCGCCAGCAGCTTGGAATTCCGCGGGGGGGCGCGCACCGGGGAGCTGTTTTTT,CASSLEFRGGARTGELFF
TRBV9,-,TRBD2,15,TRBJ2-3,TGTGCCAGCAGCGTAGGGTCAAGCGGGGGGGATACGCAGTATTTT,CASSVGSSGGDTQYF
TRBV7-2,-,-,14,TRBJ2-2,TGTGCCAGCAGCTTCCGACAGAACACCGGGGAGCTGTTTTTT,CASSFRQNTGELFF
TRBV2,-,-,13,TRBJ2-3,TGTGCCAGCAGTGGGGGGGGCACAGATACGCAGTATTTT,CASSGGGTDTQYF
TRBV2,-,TRBD1,15,TRBJ1-3,TGTGCCAGCAGAGCCGACAGGGCAGGGGGAAACACCATATATTTT,CASRADRAGGNTIYF
TRBV5-4,-,-,14,TRBJ1-3,TGTGCCAGCAGCAAGCAGGCATCTGGAAACACCATATATTTT,CASSKQASGNTIYF
TRBV10-3,-,-,15,TRBJ1-1,TGTGCCATCAGTGAGGGACAGCCTAGGAACACTGAAGCTTTCTTT,CAISEGQPRNTEAFF
TRBV7-2,-,TRBD2,18,TRBJ2-1,TGTGCCAGCAGCCGCCGGACTAGCGGCTTCAGCTCCTACAATGAGCAGTTCTTC,CASSRRTSGFSSYNEQFF
TRBV1,-,-,14,TRBJ2-1,TGCACCAGCAGCCTCAAGACGCGGGGGCCCGAGCAGTTCTTC,CTSSLKTRGPEQFF
TRBV6-5,-,-,14,TRBJ1-4,TGTGCCAGCAGTCAGGGAACCTCGAGTGAAATACTGTTTTTT,CASSQGTSSEILFF
TRBV4-1,-,-,16,TRBJ1-5,TGCGCCAGCAGCCAAGATCTAGGAGTTTTCGGTCAGCCCCAGCATTTT,CASSQDLGVFGQPQHF
TRBV7-2,few,-,15,TRBJ1-6,TGTGCCAGCGAGAGTGATCGTTCCTATAATTCACCCCTCCACTTT,CASESDRSYNSPLHF
TRBV30,-,TRBD2,15,TRBJ2-1,TGTGCCTGGGGGACTAGCGGGGCTCCTAGGAAGGAGCAGTTCTTC,CAWGTSGAPRKEQFF
TRBV7-9,-,-,15,TRBJ1-1,TGTGCCAGCAGCTTACCTTCGACAGCGAACACTGAAGCTTTCTTT,CASSLPSTANTEAFF
TRBV7-9,-,-,13,TRBJ2-5,TGTGCCAGCAGCTTAGTAGCGCGAGAGACCCAGTACTTC,CASSLVARETQYF
TRBV7-9,-,TRBD1,16,TRBJ2-2,TGTGCCAGCAGTCCCTCAGGGGGTTCTCGAACCGGGGAGCTGTTTTTT,CASSPSGGSRTGELFF
TRBV9,-,-,15,TRBJ1-2,TGTGCCAGCAGCGGGTTTCCGGCGGGCTCATATGGCTACACCTTC,CASSGFPAGSYGYTF
TRBV28,-,TRBD1,16,TRBJ2-4,TGTGCCAGCAGTCCAGGGACAGCCTCCGCCAAAAACATTCAGTACTTC,CASSPGTASAKNIQYF
TRBV27,-,-,15,TRBJ2-1,TGTGCCAGCTCCCGGGTCGACAGAGACTACAATGAGCAGTTCTTC,CASSRVDRDYNEQFF
TRBV6-5,-,-,15,TRBJ1-5,TGTGCCAGCAGCCAGGGGATTAATAGCAATCAGCCCCAGCATTTT,CASSQGINSNQPQHF
TRBV12-3/TRBV12-4,-,-,12,TRBJ1-6,TGTGCCAGCAGTTTCCTAGATTCACCCCTCCACTTT,CASSFLDSPLHF
TRBV7-9,-,-,14,TRBJ2-3,TGTGCCAGCAGCTTTGGGGGCATCTCAGATACGCAGTATTTT,CASSFGGISDTQYF
TRBV11-1,-,-,16,TRBJ1-6,TGTGCCAGCAGCCGAACGGGCTCCGGGAGGAATTCACCCCTCCACTTT,CASSRTGSGRNSPLHF
TRBV9,-,-,16,TRBJ2-1,TGTGCCAGCAGCGCCCGTGGGAGGGGGGTTTCCGATGAGCAGTTCTTC,CASSARGRGVSDEQFF
TRBV10-3,-,-,14,TRBJ1-2,TGTGCCATCAGTGAATTGGGGGCTCGGTATGGCTACACCTTC,CAISELGARYGYTF